The sequence of this T cell receptor (beta chain) was determined in a study of cytomegalovirus exposure and HLA in healthy donors. General study results and limits: Beyond CMV serostatus, there was no information to go on about immune exposure. A later analysis linked a missense DCLRE1C variant to TCR beta V- and J-gene trimming.

The CDR3 contains 15 residues. The trim removed 5 bases at V and 0 bases at J, leaving 6 bases unmatched. Germline assignment: CDR1 SGHRS and CDR2 YFSETQ. Primers for the PCR totalled 60 Vbeta and 13 Jbeta. Clones were sequenced by immunoSEQ multiplex PCR, and TCRdb holds only the in-frame ones, with some missing. The repertoire holds some 120,000 clones, with about 8.6% as singletons. This clone was counted a few times. Its antigen is undetermined. The sample consisted of PBMCs. The receptor comes from a woman in her thirties or forties in good health and CMV-seropositive. The chain uses TRBV5-1 and TRBJ1-2, with 8 bases aligning to TRBD1. The CDR3 sequence is CASRDRALANYGYTF. CDR3 in DNA: TGCGCCAGCAGGGACAGGGCCTTAGCTAACTATGGCTACACCTTC.